This entry lists 9 T cell receptor beta chains sequenced from one sample in a study of T cell responses to AZD1222 COVID-19 vaccine. Produced via immunoSEQ multiplex PCR; TCRdb's table is partial and in-frame only. There are about 150,000 clones in the sample; 94% occur only once, and about 1.3% lies in the top ten. The sample consisted of peripheral blood, taken on day 0 of AZD1222 vaccination. Receptors were obtained from an adult in good health.

This chain connects TRBV7-9 to TRBJ2-1, with TRBD2 as a possible D gene (6 bases). CDR3 length equals 16 residues. Germline CDR1 SEHNR, CDR2 FQNEAQ (reference sequence). Trimming pared 5 bases from V and 4 bases from J, leaving 18 bases between. The CDR3 sequence is CASSRLLAHGYNEQFF. As DNA, the CDR3 is TGTGCCAGCAGCCGATTGCTAGCGCACGGGTACAATGAGCAGTTCTTC.

The rearrangement links TRBV5-1 to TRBJ2-2, with D hard to call. V was pared by 7 bases and J by 5 bases, with 12 bases between. The V gene's germline CDR1 is SGHRS and CDR2 YFSETQ. CDR3 length: 13 amino acids. DNA for the CDR3: TGCGCCAGCTCCCGGCGCGATACCGGGGAGCTGTTTTTT. Its translation: CASSRRDTGELFF.

The chain uses TRBV10-3 and TRBJ2-2, with unresolved D. In germline, CDR1 is ENHRY, CDR2 SYGVKD. The length of the CDR3 is 15 residues. With 0 bases removed from V and 0 bases from J, the gap between germline ends came to 5 bases. This CDR3 reads CAISESGSNTGELFF. The CDR3, as DNA: TGTGCCATCAGTGAGTCTGGATCGAACACCGGGGAGCTGTTTTTT.

The chain has TRBV10-3 and TRBJ1-1; possible D gene TRBD1, 6 bases. V dropped 0 bases and J dropped 1 base, with 12 bases sitting between them. Per germline, CDR1 ENHRY and CDR2 SYGVKD. The CDR3 is 16 amino acids. CDR3 nucleotides: TGTGCCATCAGTGAGTCAGGTGAGGGGGGGAACACTGAAGCTTTCTTT. It specifies CAISESGEGGNTEAFF.

V and J are TRBV6-2 or TRBV6-3 and TRBJ2-2; a weak D match, TRBD2 (7 bases). The CDR3 runs 19 residues. The V gene's germline CDR1 is MNHEY and CDR2 SVGEGT. Trimming removed 2 bases from V and 1 base from J, with 20 bases in between. CDR3 region: CASSYADPTGLENTGELFF. Here the CDR3 DNA reads TGTGCCAGCAGTTACGCGGACCCGACAGGACTAGAGAACACCGGGGAGCTGTTTTTT.

The CDR3 bases are TGTGCCAGCACAGGGAACACCGGGGAGCTGTTTTTT. Its translation: CASTGNTGELFF. The chain employs TRBV19 and TRBJ2-2; D might be TRBD1 (5 bases). The CDR3 loop spans 12 amino acids. CDR1 and CDR2 from the germline V gene are LNHDA and SQIVND (reference sequence). The V and J ends lost 9 bases and 1 base respectively, with 6 bases between them.

The chain uses TRBV13 and TRBJ1-1; D gene uncertain. CDR1 is PRHDT and CDR2 is FYEKMQ in the germline V gene (reference sequence). V was shortened by 5 bases and J by 4 bases, with 8 bases between the two germline ends. This CDR3 is 12 amino acids long. The CDR3 bases are TGTGCCAGCAGCATATCCGTCACTGAAGCTTTCTTT. Encoded protein: CASSISVTEAFF.

The chain carries TRBV7-6 and TRBJ2-7, with TRBD2 matching 13 bases. The trim removed 4 bases at V and 1 base at J, leaving 16 bases unmatched. Germline CDR1 reads SGHVS; CDR2 reads FNYEAQ. The CDR3 has 20 residues. CDR3 bases: TGTGCCAGCAGCTCCTTGGCCGCCGAGGGACTAGCGGGGACTTCCTACGAGCAGTACGTC. Translation gives CASSSLAAEGLAGTSYEQYV.

This sequence joins TRBV9 and TRBJ2-2; TRBD2 aligns across 12 bases. The CDR3 has 17 amino acids. Germline V CDR1 and CDR2: SGDLS, YYNGEE. J gave up 5 bases and V 1 base, and 6 bases lay outside the gene matches. The CDR3 nucleotides are TGTGCCAGCAGCGTACACCCTAGCGGGGGGGGAACCGGGGAGCTGTTTTTT. It yields the protein CASSVHPSGGGTGELFF. The full variable domain, with the rest looked up from reference TRBV9 and TRBJ2-2, is DSGVTQTPKHLITATGQRVTLRCSPRSGDLSVYWYQQSLDQGLQFLIQYYNGEERAKGNILERFSAQQFPDLHSELNLSSLELGDSALYFCASSVHPSGGGTGELFFGEGSRLTVL.